The 7 T cell receptor beta chains below all came from one sample that was sequenced in a study of cytomegalovirus exposure and HLA in healthy donors. PCR used 60 Vbeta primers and 13 Jbeta primers. Method: immunoSEQ multiplex PCR; TCRdb's copy keeps in-frame clones and lacks some. Of roughly 150,000 clones listed, around 79% are singletons. Sequenced material: PBMCs. The receptors come from a man under 40 in good health and CMV-seropositive.

The chain is built from TRBV21-1 and TRBJ2-3; the table's D call of TRBD1 was not tested on the DNA. TRBV21-1 is a recognized pseudogene. The CDR3 totals 15 residues. Written as DNA, the CDR3 is TGTGCCAGCAGCAGGGGGACAGCCCCAAAGAGTGCGCAGTATTTT. Its translation is CASSRGTAPKSAQYF.

J is TRBJ2-7 and V is TRBV6-6; D remains unclear. The germline V gene has CDR1 MNHNY and CDR2 SVGAGI (reference sequence). This CDR3 spans 13 amino acids. The V and J ends lost 2 bases and 0 bases respectively, with 5 bases between them. The CDR3 spells CASSYDSSYEQYF. The CDR3 region has the DNA TGTGCCAGCAGTTACGACTCCTCCTACGAGCAGTACTTC.

This clone has just one count. V gene TRBV5-1 combines with J gene TRBJ2-2; 7 bases agree with TRBD1. Germline loops: CDR1 SGHRS, CDR2 YFSETQ. CDR3 length equals 15 residues. J was trimmed by 3 bases and V by 5 bases; bases with no gene match: 7. CDR3 nucleotides: TGCGCCAGCAGATTTACAGGGGTGGACACCGGGGAGCTGTTTTTT. Translation gives CASRFTGVDTGELFF.

The chain links TRBV7-2 to TRBJ2-7; possible D gene TRBD2, 6 bases. This CDR3 is built from 14 residues. Germline V gene lookup returns CDR1 SGHTA and CDR2 FQGNSA. The ends were cut back, 8 bases at V and 1 base at J, with 15 bases in the middle. The CDR3 nucleotides are TGTGCCAGCGCCTCCCTGACTAGTTCCTACGAGCAGTACTTC. Residues: CASASLTSSYEQYF.

The genes are TRBV6-5 and TRBJ1-1; D ambiguous. The CDR3 runs 12 residues. CDR1 is MNHEY and CDR2 is SVGAGI in the germline V gene. The V end lost 6 bases, the J end lost 5 bases, and 10 bases lay between the germline ends. The CDR3 protein is CASRGWETEAFF. The CDR3 nucleotides read TGTGCCAGCAGGGGATGGGAGACTGAAGCTTTCTTT.

This rearrangement joins TRBV5-4 to TRBJ2-1; D perhaps matches TRBD1 (6 bases). The V end lost 4 bases, the J end lost 8 bases, and 16 bases lay between the germline ends. The CDR3 spans 14 residues. The V gene's germline CDR1 is SGHNT and CDR2 YYREEE (reference sequence). The CDR3 sequence: CASSLTGGPDEQFF. In nucleotides, the CDR3 is TGTGCCAGCAGCCTGACAGGCGGACCCGATGAGCAGTTCTTC.

V gene TRBV7-2 combines with J gene TRBJ2-5; no definite D call. Germline loops: CDR1 SGHTA, CDR2 FQGNSA. This CDR3 has 12 amino acids. The V and J ends lost 2 bases and 5 bases respectively, with 6 bases between them. Here the CDR3 reads CASSLQVETQYF. In nucleotides, the CDR3 is TGTGCCAGCAGCTTACAGGTGGAGACCCAGTACTTC.